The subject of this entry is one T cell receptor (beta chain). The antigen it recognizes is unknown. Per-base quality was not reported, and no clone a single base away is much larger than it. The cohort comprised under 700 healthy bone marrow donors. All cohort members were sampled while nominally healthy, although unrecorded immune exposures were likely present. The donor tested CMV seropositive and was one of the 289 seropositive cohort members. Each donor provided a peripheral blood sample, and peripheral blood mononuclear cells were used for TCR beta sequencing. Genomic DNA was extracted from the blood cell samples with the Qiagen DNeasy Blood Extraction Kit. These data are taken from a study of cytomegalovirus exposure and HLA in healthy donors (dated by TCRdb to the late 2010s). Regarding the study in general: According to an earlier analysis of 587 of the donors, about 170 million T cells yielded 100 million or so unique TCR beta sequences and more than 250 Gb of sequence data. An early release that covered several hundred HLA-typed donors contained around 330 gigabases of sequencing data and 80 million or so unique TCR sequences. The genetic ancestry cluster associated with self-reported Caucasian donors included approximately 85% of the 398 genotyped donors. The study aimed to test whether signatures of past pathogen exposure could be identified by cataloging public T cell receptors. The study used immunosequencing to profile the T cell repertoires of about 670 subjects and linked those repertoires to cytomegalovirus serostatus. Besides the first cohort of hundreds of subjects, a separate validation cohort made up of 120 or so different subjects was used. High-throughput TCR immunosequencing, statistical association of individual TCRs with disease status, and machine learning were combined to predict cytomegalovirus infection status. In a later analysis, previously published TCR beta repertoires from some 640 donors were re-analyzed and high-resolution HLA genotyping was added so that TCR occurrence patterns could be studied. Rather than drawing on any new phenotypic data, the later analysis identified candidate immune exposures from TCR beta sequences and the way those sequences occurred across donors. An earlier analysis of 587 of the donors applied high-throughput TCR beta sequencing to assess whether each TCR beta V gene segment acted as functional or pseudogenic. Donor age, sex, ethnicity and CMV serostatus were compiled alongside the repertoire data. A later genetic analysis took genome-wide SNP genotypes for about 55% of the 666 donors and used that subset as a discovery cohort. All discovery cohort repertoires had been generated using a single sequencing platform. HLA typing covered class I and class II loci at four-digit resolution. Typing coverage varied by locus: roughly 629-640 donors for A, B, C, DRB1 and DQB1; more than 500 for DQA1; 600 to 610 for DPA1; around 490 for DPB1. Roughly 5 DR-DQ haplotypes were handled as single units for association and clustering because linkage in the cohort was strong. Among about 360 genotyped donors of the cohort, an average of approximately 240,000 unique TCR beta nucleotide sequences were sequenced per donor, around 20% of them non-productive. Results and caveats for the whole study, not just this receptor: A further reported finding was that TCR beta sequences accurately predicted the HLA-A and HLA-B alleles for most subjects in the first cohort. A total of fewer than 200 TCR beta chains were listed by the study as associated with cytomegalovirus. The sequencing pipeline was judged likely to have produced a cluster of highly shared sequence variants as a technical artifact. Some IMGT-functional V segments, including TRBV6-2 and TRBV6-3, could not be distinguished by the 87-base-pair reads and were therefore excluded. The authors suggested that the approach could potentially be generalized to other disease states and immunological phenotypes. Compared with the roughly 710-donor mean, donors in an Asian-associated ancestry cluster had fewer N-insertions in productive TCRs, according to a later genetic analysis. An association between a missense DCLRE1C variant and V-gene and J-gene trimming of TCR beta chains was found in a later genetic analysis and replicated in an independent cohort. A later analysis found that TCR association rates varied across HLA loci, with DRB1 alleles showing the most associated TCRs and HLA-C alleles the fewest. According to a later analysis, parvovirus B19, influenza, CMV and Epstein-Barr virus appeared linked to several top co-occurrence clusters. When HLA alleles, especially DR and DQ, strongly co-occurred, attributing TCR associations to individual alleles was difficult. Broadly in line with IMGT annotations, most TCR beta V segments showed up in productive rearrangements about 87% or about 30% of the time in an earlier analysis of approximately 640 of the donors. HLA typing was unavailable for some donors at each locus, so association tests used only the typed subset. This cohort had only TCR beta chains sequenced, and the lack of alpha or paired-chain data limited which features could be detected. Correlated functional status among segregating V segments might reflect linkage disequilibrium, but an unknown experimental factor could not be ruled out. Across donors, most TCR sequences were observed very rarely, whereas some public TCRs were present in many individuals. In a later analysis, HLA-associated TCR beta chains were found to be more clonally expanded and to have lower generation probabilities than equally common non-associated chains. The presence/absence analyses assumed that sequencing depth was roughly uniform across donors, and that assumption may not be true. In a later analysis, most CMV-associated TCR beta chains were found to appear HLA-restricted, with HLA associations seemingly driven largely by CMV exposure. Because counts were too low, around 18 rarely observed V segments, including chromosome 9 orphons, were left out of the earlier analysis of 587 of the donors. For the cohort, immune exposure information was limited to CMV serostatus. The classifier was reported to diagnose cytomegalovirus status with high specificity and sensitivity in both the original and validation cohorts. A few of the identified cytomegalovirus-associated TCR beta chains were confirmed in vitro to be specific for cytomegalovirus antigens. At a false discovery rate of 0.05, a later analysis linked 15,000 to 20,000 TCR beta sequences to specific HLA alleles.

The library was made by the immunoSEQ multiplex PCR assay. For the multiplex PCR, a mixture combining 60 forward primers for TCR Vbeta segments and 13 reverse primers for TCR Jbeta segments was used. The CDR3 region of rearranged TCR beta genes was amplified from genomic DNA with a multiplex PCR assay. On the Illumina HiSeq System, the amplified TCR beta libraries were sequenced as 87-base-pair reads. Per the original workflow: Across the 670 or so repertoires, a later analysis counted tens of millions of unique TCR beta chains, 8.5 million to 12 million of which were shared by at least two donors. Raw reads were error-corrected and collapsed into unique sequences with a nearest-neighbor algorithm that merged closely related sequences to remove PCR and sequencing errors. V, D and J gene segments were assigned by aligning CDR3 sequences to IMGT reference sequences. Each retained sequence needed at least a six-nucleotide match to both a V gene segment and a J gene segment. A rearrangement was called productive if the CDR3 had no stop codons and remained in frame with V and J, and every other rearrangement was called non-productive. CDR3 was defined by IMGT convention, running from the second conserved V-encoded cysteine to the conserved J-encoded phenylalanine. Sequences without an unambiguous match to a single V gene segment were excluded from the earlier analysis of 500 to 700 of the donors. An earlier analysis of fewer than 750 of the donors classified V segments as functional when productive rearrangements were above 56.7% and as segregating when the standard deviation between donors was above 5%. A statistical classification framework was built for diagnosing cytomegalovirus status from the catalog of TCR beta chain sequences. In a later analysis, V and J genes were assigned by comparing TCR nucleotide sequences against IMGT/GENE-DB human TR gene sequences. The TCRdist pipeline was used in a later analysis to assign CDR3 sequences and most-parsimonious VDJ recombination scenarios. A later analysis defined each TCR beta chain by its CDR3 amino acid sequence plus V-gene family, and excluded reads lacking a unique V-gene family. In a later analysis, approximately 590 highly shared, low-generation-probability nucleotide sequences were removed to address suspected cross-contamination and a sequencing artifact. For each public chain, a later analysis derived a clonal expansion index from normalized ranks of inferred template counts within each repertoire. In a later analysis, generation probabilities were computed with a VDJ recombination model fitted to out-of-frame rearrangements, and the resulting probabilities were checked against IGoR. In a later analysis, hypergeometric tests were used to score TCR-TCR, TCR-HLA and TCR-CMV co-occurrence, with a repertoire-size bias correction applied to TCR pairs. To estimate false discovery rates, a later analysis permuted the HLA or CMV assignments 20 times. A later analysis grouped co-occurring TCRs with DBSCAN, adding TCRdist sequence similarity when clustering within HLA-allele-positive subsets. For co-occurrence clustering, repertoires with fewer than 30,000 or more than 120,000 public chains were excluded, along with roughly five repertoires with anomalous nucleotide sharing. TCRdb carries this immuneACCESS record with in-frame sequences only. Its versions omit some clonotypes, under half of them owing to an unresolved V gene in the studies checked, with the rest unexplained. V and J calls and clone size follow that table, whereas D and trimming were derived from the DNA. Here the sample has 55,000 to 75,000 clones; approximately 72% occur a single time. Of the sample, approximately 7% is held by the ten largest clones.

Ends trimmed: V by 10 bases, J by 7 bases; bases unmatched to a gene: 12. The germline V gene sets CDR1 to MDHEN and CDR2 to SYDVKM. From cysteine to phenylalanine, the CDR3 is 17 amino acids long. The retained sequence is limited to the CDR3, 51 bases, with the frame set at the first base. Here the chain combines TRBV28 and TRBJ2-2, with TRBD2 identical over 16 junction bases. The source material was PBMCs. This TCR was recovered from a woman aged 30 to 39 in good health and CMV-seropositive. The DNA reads TGTGCCACCAACTCTAGAGGGACTAGCGGGAGGGACGGGGAGCTGTTTTTT. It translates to CATNSRGTSGRDGELFF. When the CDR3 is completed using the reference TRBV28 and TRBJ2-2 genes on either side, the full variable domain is DVKVTQSSRYLVKRTGEKVFLECVQDMDHENMFWYRQDPGLGLRLIYFSYDVKMKEKGDIPEGYSVSREKKERFSLILESASTNQTSMYLCATNSRGTSGRDGELFFGEGSRLTVL.